Each of the 27 T cell receptor beta chains below was sequenced from the same sample in a study of T cells in Graves' hyperthyroidism and ophthalmopathy. Amplified regions were TCR beta CDR3 sequences from RNA transcripts. Using the HTBI primer set, a first-round RT-PCR was run on the TCR CDR3. One entry per CDR3 protein, called by TCRdb with MiXCR from the multiplex PCR reads. The sample has roughly 800,000 distinct CDR3 sequences, about two fifths seen once; the top ten hold 7.5% to 9.5%. The sequenced material came from blood. The receptors here all came from a man aged 18 to 30 with Graves' hyperthyroidism.

A few counts support this clonotype. This chain connects TRBV9 to TRBJ2-5, with D perhaps matching TRBD1 (6 bases). This CDR3 comprises 16 residues. Deletions cut 3 bases from V and 1 base from J, with 16 bases between. The germline CDR1 and CDR2 sequences are SGDLS and YYNGEE. The CDR3 sequence is CASSGPSQGAQETQYF. The CDR3 region has the DNA TGTGCCAGCAGCGGTCCCTCACAGGGCGCCCAAGAGACCCAGTACTTC.

In this sample, this clonotype turned up a few times. Being one base from a much bigger clone, this may be a read error. The gene calls are TRBV6-1 and TRBJ1-1; weak D call: TRBD1 (6 bases). The CDR3 sequence is 11 residues long. Trimming stripped 6 bases from V and 6 bases from J, with 8 bases between. Germline V gene lookup returns CDR1 MNHNS and CDR2 SASEGT. The CDR3 reads CASRQGPEAFF. CDR3 in DNA: TGTGCCAGCAGACAGGGCCCTGAAGCTTTCTTT.

The V and J genes are TRBV14 and TRBJ1-4; D is uncertain. This CDR3 is 14 amino acids long. CDR1 is SGHDN and CDR2 is FVKESK in the germline V gene. Trimming pared 0 bases from V and 8 bases from J, leaving 10 bases between. CDR3 loop: CASSQDGRDEKLFF. In DNA, the CDR3 is TGTGCCAGCAGCCAAGATGGACGCGACGAAAAACTGTTTTTT.

This chain connects TRBV20-1 to TRBJ2-5; D tentatively fits TRBD1 or TRBD2 (5 bases each). Germline V gene sequence: CDR1 DFQATT, CDR2 SNEGSKA (reference sequence). The CDR3 has 14 residues. The V end was cut by 3 bases, the J end by 2 bases, with 13 bases between. The CDR3 region is CSASGDVAQETQYF. CDR3 nucleotides: TGCAGTGCTAGTGGGGACGTAGCACAAGAGACCCAGTACTTC.

This chain connects TRBV9 to TRBJ2-6; D gene ambiguous. The CDR3 runs 15 residues. V was cut by 3 bases and J by 4 bases, with 11 bases left in between. Germline CDR1 SGDLS, CDR2 YYNGEE. CDR3 DNA: TGTGCCAGCAGCGCGGGCGGAAGAGGGGCCAACGTCCTGACTTTC. It yields the protein CASSAGGRGANVLTF. The full variable domain, rest sourced from reference TRBV9 and TRBJ2-6, is DSGVTQTPKHLITATGQRVTLRCSPRSGDLSVYWYQQSLDQGLQFLIQYYNGEERAKGNILERFSAQQFPDLHSELNLSSLELGDSALYFCASSAGGRGANVLTFGAGSRLTVL.

With regard to this clonotype: Likely a read error: the CDR3 ends without its conserved phenylalanine or tryptophan. It is unclear where the CDR3 begins or ends on the DNA, so no DNA is shown, and the CDR3 is as TCRdb lists it. The chain couples TRBV20-1 to TRBJ1-6; the tabulated D call, TRBD1, remains unverified against the DNA. Per germline, CDR1 DFQATT and CDR2 SNEGSKA (reference sequence). The CDR3 extends over 17 residues, inclusive of both ends. The CDR3 sequence is CSARRTGAQHIIHPSCC.

This chain uses TRBV7-8 with TRBJ2-2; maybe TRBD1 (5 bases). Germline V CDR1 and CDR2: SGHVS, FQNEAQ. The CDR3 runs 16 residues. Trimming stripped 5 bases from V and 6 bases from J, with 19 bases between. CDR3 coding DNA: TGTGCCAGCAGCACCCTCCTGACAGCGAGCGCCGGGGAGCTGTTTTTT. Translation gives CASSTLLTASAGELFF.

The table lists this clonotype with many counts. This chain connects TRBV29-1 to TRBJ2-7; TRBD1 aligns across 10 bases. CDR1 is SQVTM and CDR2 is ANQGSEA in the germline V gene. With V trimmed by 8 bases and J by 7 bases, 8 bases remained unmatched. The CDR3 runs 12 residues. The CDR3 DNA reads as TGCAGCATCGACAGGGGGCGGGGGGAGCAGTACTTC. Amino acid sequence: CSIDRGRGEQYF.

CDR3 bases: TGCAGTGCCCCGCCCGGGACAGTTAATGGCTACACCTTC. This encodes CSAPPGTVNGYTF. V is TRBV20-1 and J is TRBJ1-2; 7 bases match TRBD1. The CDR3 is made up of 13 amino acids. In germline, CDR1 is DFQATT, CDR2 SNEGSKA (reference sequence). Trimming took 6 bases from V and 6 from J; bases not matched to a gene: 10.

The rearrangement links TRBV10-3 to TRBJ1-6; 9 bases fit TRBD1. The CDR3 loop spans 15 amino acids. Per the germline V gene, CDR1 is ENHRY and CDR2 is SYGVKD. V dropped 4 bases and J dropped 7; count of bases not matched to a gene: 5. Written as DNA, the CDR3 is TGTGCCATCAGTGGACAGGGGGATGGCAATTCACCCCTCCACTTT. Amino acid sequence: CAISGQGDGNSPLHF.

The rearrangement links TRBV15 to TRBJ1-5, with D possibly TRBD1 on 5 matching bases. V lost 0 bases and J lost 3, with 9 bases in between. Looked up from germline, CDR1 is LNHNV and CDR2 is YYDKDF (reference sequence). The CDR3 covers 15 residues. CDR3 nucleotide sequence: TGTGCCACCAGCAGAGATGGGGGTGTCAATCAGCCCCAGCATTTT. This encodes CATSRDGGVNQPQHF. The entire variable domain, with the rest obtained from reference TRBV15 and TRBJ1-5, is as follows: DAMVIQNPRYQVTQFGKPVTLSCSQTLNHNVMYWYQQKSSQAPKLLFHYYDKDFNNEADTPDNFQSRRPNTSFCFLDIRSPGLGDTAMYLCATSRDGGVNQPQHFGDGTRLSIL.

This clonotype was seen many times. The chain uses TRBV29-1 and TRBJ1-2, with D perhaps matching TRBD1 (5 bases). The CDR3 is 12 amino acids. Germline CDR1 SQVTM, CDR2 ANQGSEA. V was pared by 4 bases and J by 3 bases, with 9 bases between. CDR3 in amino acids: CSVVDSYYGYTF. The CDR3 DNA reads TGCAGCGTTGTAGACAGTTACTATGGCTACACCTTC.

This chain links TRBV10-3 with TRBJ2-5; 15 bases fit TRBD2. After removal of 0 bases from V and 4 bases from J, the junction contained 0 bases not matched to a gene. From germline, CDR1 is ENHRY and CDR2 SYGVKD. This CDR3 has 16 amino acids. The CDR3 here is CAISESGLAGGETQYF. CDR3 bases: TGTGCCATCAGTGAGTCGGGACTAGCGGGAGGAGAGACCCAGTACTTC.

This chain joins TRBV25-1 and TRBJ1-5; a weak D match, TRBD1 (6 bases). This CDR3 is 14 amino acids long. V gave up 3 bases and J gave up 2 bases, with 8 bases separating them. The germline V gene has CDR1 MGHDK and CDR2 SYGVNS. This CDR3 is CASSDSGGNQPQHF. As DNA, the CDR3 is TGTGCCAGCAGTGATTCAGGGGGCAATCAGCCCCAGCATTTT. Looking up the rest from reference TRBV25-1 and TRBJ1-5 gives the full variable domain: EADIYQTPRYLVIGTGKKITLECSQTMGHDKMYWYQQDPGMELHLIHYSYGVNSTEKGDLSSESTVSRIRTEHFPLTLESARPSHTSQYLCASSDSGGNQPQHFGDGTRLSIL.

J is TRBJ1-2 and V is TRBV7-2, with 8 bases lining up with TRBD1. Germline trimming cut 3 bases from V and 0 bases from J; bases unmatched to any gene: 6. CDR1 SGHTA and CDR2 FQGNSA come from the germline V gene. The CDR3 consists of 16 residues. CDR3 amino acids: CASSLEDRAANYGYTF. CDR3 bases: TGTGCCAGCAGCTTGGAGGACAGGGCCGCTAACTATGGCTACACCTTC.

The V call is TRBV19, the J call TRBJ1-2; 9 positions match TRBD1. V shed 1 base, J shed 8 bases, and the junction held 2 bases outside the gene matches. CDR1 and CDR2 (germline): LNHDA, SQIVND (reference sequence). The CDR3 extends over 13 amino acids. The CDR3 reads CASSIGDRDGYTF. CDR3 nucleotide sequence: TGTGCCAGTAGTATAGGGGACAGGGACGGCTACACCTTC.

The table lists this clonotype with many counts. This CDR3 is CASSLRDRGHEQYF. The CDR3 DNA is TGTGCCAGCAGCTTACGGGACAGGGGGCATGAGCAGTACTTC. This chain uses TRBV7-8 with TRBJ2-7, with TRBD1 matching over 12 bases. Germline V gene data show CDR1 as SGHVS and CDR2 as FQNEAQ. Trimming at V came to 2 bases and at J to 7 bases, leaving 3 bases not matched to a gene. The length of the CDR3 is 14 residues.

This clonotype has a handful of counts. The CDR3 region is CATSRGGGAFNQPQHF. In DNA form, the CDR3 reads TGTGCCACCAGCAGAGGGGGGGGGGCTTTCAATCAGCCCCAGCATTTT. This chain links TRBV15 with TRBJ1-5; perhaps TRBD1 as D (6 bases). Per the germline V gene, CDR1 is LNHNV and CDR2 is YYDKDF (reference sequence). This CDR3 has 16 residues. The ends were cut back, 1 base at V and 3 bases at J, with 13 bases in the middle.

The genes are TRBV15 and TRBJ1-2; TRBD1 is a possible D gene (5 bases). CDR3 size: 13 residues. The V gene's germline CDR1 is LNHNV and CDR2 YYDKDF (reference sequence). Trimming left V 4 bases short and J 4 bases short, with 10 bases between. The CDR3 protein is CATSTEDTYGYTF. In DNA, the CDR3 is TGTGCCACCAGCACCGAGGACACCTATGGCTACACCTTC.

This clonotype was detected a few times. The chain joins TRBV6-2 or TRBV6-3 to TRBJ1-2; TRBD1 agrees at 7 bases. V lost 7 bases, J lost 3 bases, and 5 bases stayed unmatched. CDR1 and CDR2 from the germline V gene are MNHEY and SVGEGT. This CDR3 is built from 13 residues. CDR3 sequence: CASTYQGDYGYTF. As DNA, the CDR3 is TGTGCCAGCACCTACCAGGGGGACTATGGCTACACCTTC.

About this clonotype: It may be a read error: a sequence one base away is much more abundant. V and J are TRBV10-1 and TRBJ1-1; D unresolved. The CDR3 has 15 amino acids. Germline values: CDR1 WNHNN, CDR2 SYGVQD (reference sequence). CDR3 loop: CASRGSPNPNTEASF. CDR3 in DNA: TGCGCCAGCAGGGGGTCCCCGAATCCTAACACTGAAGCTTCCTTT.

This clonotype has more than one count but fewer than ten. The chain employs TRBV11-2 and TRBJ2-6; a possible D gene is TRBD1 (5 bases). V lost 3 bases, J lost 4 bases, and 13 bases lay in between. Germline CDR1 reads SGHAT; CDR2 reads FQNNGV. The CDR3 has 16 residues. CDR3 amino acids: CASSLEGVGGANVLTF. The CDR3 bases are TGTGCCAGCAGCTTGGAAGGGGTCGGGGGGGCCAACGTCCTGACTTTC.

The chain couples TRBV11-2 to TRBJ1-6; no clear D. Trimming removed 0 bases at V and 10 bases at J, with 13 bases between. The CDR3 contains 15 residues. Germline loops: CDR1 SGHAT, CDR2 FQNNGV. In nucleotides, the CDR3 is TGTGCCAGCAGCTTAGATGTAGGGAGTAAGTCACCCCTCCACTTT. Its protein is CASSLDVGSKSPLHF. The whole variable domain, filled in from reference TRBV11-2 and TRBJ1-6, reads EAGVAQSPRYKIIEKRQSVAFWCNPISGHATLYWYQQILGQGPKLLIQFQNNGVVDDSQLPKDRFSAERLKGVDSTLKIQPAKLEDSAVYLCASSLDVGSKSPLHFGNGTRLTVT.

This clonotype occurred a few times. This chain joins TRBV7-9 and TRBJ1-1; 7 bases are shared with TRBD1. With V trimmed by 2 bases and J by 5 bases, 5 bases remained unmatched. Germline loops: CDR1 SEHNR, CDR2 FQNEAQ (reference sequence). The CDR3 extends over 14 amino acids. CDR3 sequence: CASSLSTGWTEAFF. DNA of the CDR3: TGTGCCAGCAGCTTATCGACAGGGTGGACTGAAGCTTTCTTT.

J is TRBJ2-7 and V is TRBV9, with 7 bases fitting TRBD1. This CDR3 contains 15 residues. Trimming cost V 5 bases and J 2 bases; bases outside gene matches: 10. The germline gives CDR1 SGDLS, CDR2 YYNGEE. CDR3 nucleotides: TGTGCCAGCAGTCCTACAGGGGCTGGACCCTACGAGCAGTACTTC. Translating it yields CASSPTGAGPYEQYF.

This chain uses TRBV10-1 with TRBJ1-1; D gene unclear. V was trimmed by 7 bases and J by 1 base, leaving 13 bases between them. The CDR3 covers 14 residues. Germline V gene lookup returns CDR1 WNHNN and CDR2 SYGVQD (reference sequence). CDR3 DNA: TGCGCCAGCATCGGAGCGGGTAGGAACACTGAAGCTTTCTTT. This sequence encodes CASIGAGRNTEAFF.

This clonotype was recorded many times. The chain carries TRBV25-1 and TRBJ1-5; no firm D call. The CDR3 is 14 residues long. V was cut by 3 bases and J by 6 bases, with 12 bases left in between. CDR1 and CDR2 (germline): MGHDK, SYGVNS. CDR3 sequence reads: CASSDLGSSQPQHF. The CDR3 nucleotides read TGTGCCAGCAGTGATTTAGGGTCGAGTCAGCCCCAGCATTTT. The full variable domain, its missing parts supplied by reference TRBV25-1 and TRBJ1-5, is EADIYQTPRYLVIGTGKKITLECSQTMGHDKMYWYQQDPGMELHLIHYSYGVNSTEKGDLSSESTVSRIRTEHFPLTLESARPSHTSQYLCASSDLGSSQPQHFGDGTRLSIL.